One and the same sample provided the 9 T cell receptor beta chains below, sequenced in a study of T cell responses to AZD1222 COVID-19 vaccine. TCRdb's table, derived via immunoSEQ multiplex PCR, lists solely in-frame clones and lacks some. The table has 30,000 to 40,000 clones, over 75% seen once. The source material was peripheral blood, sampled 28 days after the second AZD1222 dose. Source of these receptors: an adult who received the AZD1222 COVID-19 vaccine.

The chain recombines TRBV10-3 with TRBJ1-1; D gene unclear. The CDR3 covers 14 residues. V shed 2 bases and J shed 8 bases, with 15 bases lying between them. Germline assignment: CDR1 ENHRY and CDR2 SYGVKD. The CDR3 reads CAISEHQFREEAFF. The CDR3 DNA is TGTGCCATCAGTGAGCACCAATTCCGGGAGGAAGCTTTCTTT.

This clone was counted a single time. This chain connects TRBV14 to TRBJ1-1; D gene unclear. V lost 3 bases and J 0 bases, leaving 5 bases between the germline ends. Germline values: CDR1 SGHDN, CDR2 FVKESK. The CDR3 extends over 13 amino acids. This CDR3 is CASSHSMNTEAFF. CDR3 coding DNA: TGTGCCAGCAGCCACTCAATGAACACTGAAGCTTTCTTT.

The chain links TRBV5-6 to TRBJ2-7; either TRBD1 or TRBD2 may fit D (5 bases each). This CDR3 has 14 amino acids. CDR1 and CDR2 (germline): SGHDT, YYEEEE. V was clipped by 4 bases and J by 1 base, with 12 bases between them. The CDR3 region has the DNA TGTGCCAGCAGCCCTCGGGGCAGATCCTACGAGCAGTACTTC. Translation gives CASSPRGRSYEQYF.

V usage is TRBV9 and J usage is TRBJ1-4, with TRBD1 matching 9 bases. The CDR3 spans 15 residues. The V gene end was trimmed by 3 bases and the J gene end by 3 bases; junction bases not matched to a gene: 3. From germline, CDR1 is SGDLS and CDR2 YYNGEE. The CDR3 nucleotides are TGTGCCAGCAGCGACCGACAGGGGGCTAATGAAAAACTGTTTTTT. Translated: CASSDRQGANEKLFF.

V usage is TRBV10-1 and J usage is TRBJ2-7; maybe TRBD2 (5 bases). V was clipped by 2 bases and J by 4 bases, with 12 bases between them. This CDR3 is 14 amino acids long. Germline V gives CDR1 WNHNN, CDR2 SYGVQD (reference sequence). CDR3 bases: TGCGCCAGCAGTGAGGAAGGCAGGACTTACGAGCAGTACTTC. The encoded protein is CASSEEGRTYEQYF.

The V and J genes are TRBV10-3 and TRBJ2-3; D might be TRBD1 (5 bases). Germline CDR1 is ENHRY and CDR2 is SYGVKD. The V end was cut by 4 bases, the J end by 1 base, with 9 bases between. The CDR3 runs 14 residues. The CDR3 reads CAISVRRGTDTQYF. DNA of the CDR3: TGTGCCATCAGTGTGCGCAGGGGCACAGATACGCAGTATTTT.

The rearrangement uses TRBV15 and TRBJ1-5; D unresolved. This CDR3 has 12 residues. Looked up from germline, CDR1 is LNHNV and CDR2 is YYDKDF (reference sequence). The V gene lost 3 bases and the J gene lost 9 bases, with 9 bases spanning the gap. The CDR3 protein is CATSREVGPQHF. The CDR3 DNA reads as TGTGCCACCAGCAGGGAGGTAGGGCCCCAGCATTTT. Full variable domain (missing parts from reference TRBV15 and TRBJ1-5): DAMVIQNPRYQVTQFGKPVTLSCSQTLNHNVMYWYQQKSSQAPKLLFHYYDKDFNNEADTPDNFQSRRPNTSFCFLDIRSPGLGDTAMYLCATSREVGPQHFGDGTRLSIL.

The chain links TRBV6-5 to TRBJ1-1, with a possible D match to TRBD1 (5 bases). Germline-derived CDR1 and CDR2 are MNHEY and SVGAGI. CDR3 length: 15 amino acids. The V and J ends lost 0 bases and 0 bases respectively, with 8 bases between them. The CDR3 loop reads CASSYSGTVNTEAFF. CDR3 bases: TGTGCCAGCAGTTACTCCGGGACGGTGAACACTGAAGCTTTCTTT.

The CDR3 protein is CASRMTGQETQYF. CDR3 in DNA: TGTGCCAGCAGGATGACAGGTCAAGAGACCCAGTACTTC. This chain uses TRBV6-5 with TRBJ2-5, with D maybe TRBD1 (6 bases). This CDR3 is built from 13 residues. V was pared by 6 bases and J by 2 bases, with 10 bases between. Germline V gives CDR1 MNHEY, CDR2 SVGAGI.